The source of this TCR beta chain is a study of Ad26.COV2.S vaccination and SARS-CoV-2 variants. About the study: It was the COV1001 Ad26.COV2.S trial arm that included the donor. Ad26.COV2.S given intramuscularly, once or twice 56 days apart. Study-wide points: Substantial breadth in spike-specific CD8+ and CD4+ T cell responses was reportedly seen after vaccination.

Treatment given: roughly 19 received Ad26.COV2.S at low or high dose, single or two shots; 5 received placebo; per-sample allocation not given. Sampling was performed 63 days after the first vaccine or placebo injection. This CDR3 region has 13 residues. Trimming at V came to 10 bases and at J to 4 bases, leaving 6 bases not matched to a gene. Germline V gene sequence: CDR1 LGHNT, CDR2 FRNRAP. Method: immunoSEQ multiplex PCR; TCRdb's copy keeps in-frame clones and lacks some. The sample records some 480,000 clones, roughly 85% being singletons. In regard to this clone: The antigen is unknown.

This receptor was identified in a person aged 18-65 years who received the Ad26.COV2.S COVID-19 vaccine or a placebo. The sample in question was peripheral blood, obtained in a trial of Ad26.COV2.S vaccine versus placebo. The V call is TRBV12-5, the J call TRBJ1-4; 7 nucleotides line up with TRBD1. The CDR3 spells CANTGQSNEKLFF. In nucleotides, the CDR3 is TGTGCTAATACGGGACAGAGTAATGAAAAACTGTTTTTT. Using reference TRBV12-5 and TRBJ1-4 for the parts outside the CDR3, the full variable domain is DARVTQTPRHKVTEMGQEVTMRCQPILGHNTVFWYRQTMMQGLELLAYFRNRAPLDDSGMPKDRFSAEMPDATLATLKIQPSEPRDSAVYFCANTGQSNEKLFFGSGTQLSVL.